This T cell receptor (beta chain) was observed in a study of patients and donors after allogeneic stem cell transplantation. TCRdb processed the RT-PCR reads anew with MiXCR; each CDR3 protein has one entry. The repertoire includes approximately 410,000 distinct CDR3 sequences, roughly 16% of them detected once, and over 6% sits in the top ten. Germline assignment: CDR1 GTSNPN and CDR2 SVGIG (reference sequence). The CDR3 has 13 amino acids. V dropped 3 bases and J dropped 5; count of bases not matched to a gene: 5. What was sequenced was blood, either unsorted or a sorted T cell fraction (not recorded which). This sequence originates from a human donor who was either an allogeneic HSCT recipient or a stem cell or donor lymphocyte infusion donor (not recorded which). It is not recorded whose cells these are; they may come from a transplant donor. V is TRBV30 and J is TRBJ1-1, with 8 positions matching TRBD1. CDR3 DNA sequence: TGTGCCTGGAGGGGGACAGGTCTGACTGAAGCTTTCTTT. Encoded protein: CAWRGTGLTEAFF. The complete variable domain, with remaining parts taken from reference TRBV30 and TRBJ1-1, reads SQTIHQWPATLVQPVGSPLSLECTVEGTSNPNLYWYRQAAGRGLQLLFYSVGIGQISSEVPQNLSASRPQDRQFILSSKKLLLSDSGFYLCAWRGTGLTEAFFGQGTRLTVV.